Below are 15 T cell receptor beta chains sequenced from a single sample in a study of T cells expressing NK-cell markers. TCRdb re-called the 5' RACE reads, yielding one record per CDR3 amino acid sequence without DNA. This table lists 500,000 to 700,000 distinct CDR3 sequences. Sequenced sample: blood T cells: a sorted CD56 or NKG2C T cell subset, CD4+ or CD8+ T cells, or bulk PBMC T cells (not recorded which). These receptor sequences come from a man aged 18 to 35 in good health.

V is TRBV14 and J is TRBJ1-2; TCRdb outputs TRBD1, but without DNA this stays unchecked. Germline CDR1 reads SGHDN; CDR2 reads FVKESK. This CDR3 is 14 amino acids long. The CDR3 loop is CASSQRTGNYGYTF. Variable domain in full (rest from reference TRBV14 and TRBJ1-2): EAGVTQFPSHSVIEKGQTVTLRCDPISGHDNLYWYRRVMGKEIKFLLHFVKESKQDESGMPNNRFLAERTGGTYSTLKVQPAELEDSGVYFCASSQRTGNYGYTFGSGTRLTVV.

This chain connects TRBV29-1 to TRBJ1-2; TCRdb designates TRBD1, a call that cannot be tested without DNA. The CDR3 loop spans 13 amino acids. Germline CDR1 is SQVTM and CDR2 is ANQGSEA. The CDR3 loop reads CSVVRRGPGGYTF.

The chain combines TRBV11-2 with TRBJ2-2; absent DNA, TCRdb's TRBD2 call cannot be checked. CDR1 is SGHAT and CDR2 is FQNNGV in the germline V gene. CDR3 length: 14 residues. The CDR3 loop reads CASNSLGSTGELFF.

V gene TRBV6-1 combines with J gene TRBJ1-2; TCRdb outputs TRBD1, but without DNA this stays unchecked. Germline values: CDR1 MNHNS, CDR2 SASEGT. The CDR3 is 13 residues long. CDR3 in amino acids: CASRGGINYGYTF.

J is TRBJ1-1 and V is TRBV27. This CDR3 contains 14 residues. CDR1 and CDR2 (germline): MNHEY, SMNVEV (reference sequence). CDR3 loop: CASSLLTDFPEAFF.

This chain connects TRBV5-1 to TRBJ2-7; absent DNA, TCRdb's TRBD2 call cannot be checked. The CDR3 is 13 amino acids. Looked up from germline, CDR1 is SGHRS and CDR2 is YFSETQ. The CDR3: CASRTSGRYEQYF.

V usage is TRBV20-1 and J usage is TRBJ2-2. The CDR3 has 15 residues. In germline, CDR1 is DFQATT, CDR2 SNEGSKA (reference sequence). This CDR3 is CSASSIDPNTGELFF.

The V gene is TRBV27, the J gene TRBJ2-3; TCRdb's assignment of TRBD1 cannot be checked, as there is no DNA. Germline V gene sequence: CDR1 MNHEY, CDR2 SMNVEV (reference sequence). CDR3 length: 15 amino acids. CDR3 loop: CASSSGGKVTDTQYF.

The V and J genes are TRBV12-3 or TRBV12-4 and TRBJ2-1; TCRdb reports TRBD2, a call that lacks DNA to check it against. CDR3 length: 15 residues. The chain's CDR3 is CASSLWPSGRVNEFF.

The chain joins TRBV3-1 to TRBJ2-2; TCRdb proposes TRBD1, but this gene call is untestable without DNA. This CDR3 is 18 amino acids long. Germline V gene data show CDR1 as LGHDT and CDR2 as YNNKEL (reference sequence). CDR3: CASSQEAARAANTGELFF.

The chain joins TRBV20-1 to TRBJ1-5; the D call from TCRdb, TRBD1, cannot be confirmed without DNA. This CDR3 comprises 16 residues. Per the germline V gene, CDR1 is DFQATT and CDR2 is SNEGSKA (reference sequence). The CDR3: CSASPPRRGLNQPQHF.

V is TRBV7-9 and J is TRBJ2-5; TCRdb's D gene call, TRBD2, goes unchecked for lack of DNA. The length of the CDR3 is 12 residues. The V gene's germline CDR1 is SEHNR and CDR2 FQNEAQ (reference sequence). CDR3 in amino acids: CASQREKETQYF.

V and J are TRBV5-8 and TRBJ2-2; TCRdb gives TRBD2 as the D gene, but with no DNA this cannot be confirmed. From germline, CDR1 is SGHTS and CDR2 YDEGEE. This CDR3 is built from 15 residues. This chain's CDR3 is CASSPSRANTGELFF.

V gene TRBV27 combines with J gene TRBJ2-3; TCRdb proposes TRBD2, but this gene call is untestable without DNA. The germline CDR1 and CDR2 sequences are MNHEY and SMNVEV (reference sequence). CDR3 length: 17 amino acids. CDR3: CASNQISGRAQVNTQYF.

The V and J genes are TRBV12-3 or TRBV12-4 and TRBJ1-1; TCRdb indicates TRBD1, and absent DNA this call remains unverified. The CDR3 runs to 16 residues. The CDR3: CASSLTGRQGKLGAFF.